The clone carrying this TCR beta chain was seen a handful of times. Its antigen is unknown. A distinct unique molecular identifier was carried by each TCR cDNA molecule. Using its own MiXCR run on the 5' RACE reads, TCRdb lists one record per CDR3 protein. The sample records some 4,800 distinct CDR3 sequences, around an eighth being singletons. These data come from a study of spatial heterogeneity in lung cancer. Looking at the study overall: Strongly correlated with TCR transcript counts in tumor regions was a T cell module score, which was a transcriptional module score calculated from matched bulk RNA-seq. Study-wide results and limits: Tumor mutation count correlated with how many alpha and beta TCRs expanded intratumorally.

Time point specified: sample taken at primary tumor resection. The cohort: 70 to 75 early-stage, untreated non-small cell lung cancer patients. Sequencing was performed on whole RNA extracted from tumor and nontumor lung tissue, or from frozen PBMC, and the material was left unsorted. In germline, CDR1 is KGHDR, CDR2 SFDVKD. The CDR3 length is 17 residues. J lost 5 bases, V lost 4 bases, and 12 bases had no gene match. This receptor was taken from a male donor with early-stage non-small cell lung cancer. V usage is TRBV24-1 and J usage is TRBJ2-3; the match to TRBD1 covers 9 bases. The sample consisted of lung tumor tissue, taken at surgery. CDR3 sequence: CATSDPRTGERVDTQYF. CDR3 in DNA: TGTGCCACCAGTGACCCCCGGACAGGGGAAAGGGTAGATACGCAGTATTTT.